The clone carrying this TCR beta chain was observed many times. Antigen specificity is unknown. The CDR3 totals 11 residues. The germline V gene encodes CDR1 SGHTA and CDR2 FQGNSA. V lost 5 bases and J 0 bases, leaving 2 bases between the germline ends. The data were taken from a study of T cells in Graves' hyperthyroidism and ophthalmopathy. TCR beta CDR3 sequences were amplified from RNA transcripts. Primed by the HTBI set, a first-round RT-PCR was run on the TCR CDR3. TCRdb recomputed calls from the multiplex PCR reads with MiXCR, one row per CDR3 protein. Of about 500,000 distinct CDR3 sequences in the sample, roughly a sixth were seen once. Study-level points and caveats: The model predicted ophthalmopathy a median roughly six months before onset. Stable hyperthyroidism was separated from ophthalmopathy by a model based on 13 V-J features.

Uncontrolled infection, other autoimmune disease, pregnancy and lactation each barred patients from inclusion. The chain combines TRBV7-2 with TRBJ2-7; D ambiguous. The clonotype originates from a woman aged 25 to 39 with Graves' ophthalmopathy. Sequenced: blood. Here the CDR3 reads CASSASYEQYF. The CDR3 nucleotides are TGTGCCAGCAGCGCCTCCTACGAGCAGTACTTC.